In its sample, the clone carrying this TCR beta chain was seen many times. Germline CDR1 and CDR2: MNHEY and SVGEGT. V was shortened by 2 bases and J by 7 bases, with 12 bases between the two germline ends. CDR3 length: 15 amino acids. This sample was taken from a study of T cells in Graves' hyperthyroidism and ophthalmopathy. Regions amplified from RNA transcripts were the TCR beta CDR3 regions. When the TCR CDR3 underwent first-round RT-PCR, the HTBI primer set was used. Via MiXCR, TCRdb re-called the multiplex PCR reads, giving one row per CDR3 protein. Of 640,000 or so distinct CDR3 sequences in the sample, roughly 15% were seen once.

Sequences were obtained from blood. The genes are TRBV6-2 or TRBV6-3 and TRBJ1-6; D possibly corresponds to TRBD1 (6 bases). The TCR was taken from a woman between 40 and 55 years old with Graves' ophthalmopathy. CDR3 bases: TGTGCCAGCAGTTACCGGGGGGCAGCCAATTCACCCCTCCACTTT. Protein sequence: CASSYRGAANSPLHF.